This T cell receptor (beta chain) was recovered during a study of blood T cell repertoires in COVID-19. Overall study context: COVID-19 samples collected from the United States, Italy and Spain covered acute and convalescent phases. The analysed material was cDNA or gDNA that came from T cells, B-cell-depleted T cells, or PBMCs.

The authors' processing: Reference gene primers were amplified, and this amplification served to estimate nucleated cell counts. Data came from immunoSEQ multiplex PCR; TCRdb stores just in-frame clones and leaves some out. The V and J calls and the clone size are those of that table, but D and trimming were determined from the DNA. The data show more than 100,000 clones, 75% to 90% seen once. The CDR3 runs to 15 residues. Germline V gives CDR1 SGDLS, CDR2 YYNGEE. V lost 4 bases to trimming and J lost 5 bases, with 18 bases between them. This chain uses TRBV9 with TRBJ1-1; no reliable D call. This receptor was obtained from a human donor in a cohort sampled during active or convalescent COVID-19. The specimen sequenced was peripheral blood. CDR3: CASSPRSGRGTEAFF. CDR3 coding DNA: TGTGCCAGCAGCCCTCGCTCGGGCCGGGGAACTGAAGCTTTCTTT.